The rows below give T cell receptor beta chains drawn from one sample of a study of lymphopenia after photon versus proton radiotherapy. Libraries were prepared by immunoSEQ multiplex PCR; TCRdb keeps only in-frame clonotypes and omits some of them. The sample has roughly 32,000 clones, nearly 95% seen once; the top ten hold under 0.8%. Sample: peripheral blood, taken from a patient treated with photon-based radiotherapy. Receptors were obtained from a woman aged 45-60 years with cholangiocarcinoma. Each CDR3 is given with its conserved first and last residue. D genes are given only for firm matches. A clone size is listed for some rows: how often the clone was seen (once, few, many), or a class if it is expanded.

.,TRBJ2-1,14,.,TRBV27,CASSKGLINNEQFF,TGTGCCAGCAGCAAGGGGCTAATTAACAATGAGCAGTTCTTC
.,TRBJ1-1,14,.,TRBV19,CASSNWGQNTEAFF,TGTGCCAGTAGTAATTGGGGGCAGAACACTGAAGCTTTCTTT
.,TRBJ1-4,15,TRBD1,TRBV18,CASSSQGASNEKLFF,TGTGCCAGCTCATCCCAGGGGGCCTCGAATGAAAAACTGTTTTTT
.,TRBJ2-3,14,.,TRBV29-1,CSVGRGSSTDTQYF,TGCAGCGTTGGAAGGGGTAGTAGCACAGATACGCAGTATTTT
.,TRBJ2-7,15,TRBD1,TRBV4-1,CASSPEARGGVEQYF,TGCGCCAGCAGCCCAGAAGCCAGAGGGGGCGTCGAGCAGTACTTC
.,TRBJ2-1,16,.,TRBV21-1,CASSFILHHSDNEQFF,TGTGCCAGCAGTTTCATCCTACACCATTCCGACAATGAGCAGTTCTTC
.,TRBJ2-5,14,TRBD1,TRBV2,CASSESQGQETQYF,TGTGCCAGCAGTGAGTCACAGGGGCAAGAGACCCAGTACTTC
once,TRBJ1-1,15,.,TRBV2,CASSSNRVWNTEAFF,TGTGCCAGCAGTAGTAACAGGGTTTGGAACACTGAAGCTTTCTTT
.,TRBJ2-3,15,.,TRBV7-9,CASGLRQGRLDTQYF,TGTGCCAGCGGTCTTAGGCAGGGGCGATTGGATACGCAGTATTTT
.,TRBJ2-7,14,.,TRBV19,CASSPGPENYEQYF,TGTGCCAGTAGCCCAGGACCGGAGAACTACGAGCAGTACTTC
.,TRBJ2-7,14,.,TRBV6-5,CASSYSGPLVEQYF,TGTGCCAGCAGTTACTCAGGGCCCCTGGTCGAGCAGTACTTC
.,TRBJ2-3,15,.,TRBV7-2,CASSVTGLGTDTQYF,TGTGCCAGCAGCGTAACTGGTCTCGGCACAGATACGCAGTATTTT
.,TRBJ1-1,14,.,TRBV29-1,CSVSAPDRYTEAFF,TGCAGCGTCTCCGCGCCCGACAGATACACTGAAGCTTTCTTT
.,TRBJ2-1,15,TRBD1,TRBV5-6,CASRKPGQGHNEQFF,TGTGCCAGCAGAAAACCGGGACAGGGGCACAATGAGCAGTTCTTC
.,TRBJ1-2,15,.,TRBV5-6,CASSFKRRSAYGYTF,TGTGCCAGCAGCTTTAAGCGAAGGTCAGCGTATGGCTACACCTTC
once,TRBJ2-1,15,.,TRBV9,CASSVGGLTYNEQFF,TGTGCCAGCAGCGTGGGGGGCCTCACCTACAATGAGCAGTTCTTC
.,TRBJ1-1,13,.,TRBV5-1,CASSLGVGTEAFF,TGCGCCAGCAGCTTGGGGGTTGGCACTGAAGCTTTCTTT